A single T cell receptor (beta chain) is shown here with its context. The entry originates in a study of PD-L1 blockade in urothelial cancer. Clones were read by immunoSEQ multiplex PCR, and TCRdb kept only the in-frame ones, dropping some. The data contain approximately 88,000 clones, 65% to 85% of them singletons. As for time point: pretreatment peripheral blood. Germline CDR1 reads MNHNS; CDR2 reads SASEGT. The length of the CDR3 is 13 residues. V lost 4 bases, J lost 7 bases, and 14 bases lay in between. The specimen was PBMCs, collected around atezolizumab (anti-PD-L1) treatment. The chain is built from TRBV6-1 and TRBJ2-7; possibly TRBD1 for D (5 bases). The receptor was derived from a man in his 60s with urothelial cancer. This CDR3 is CASSGTPVWEQYF. The CDR3 nucleotides are TGTGCCAGCAGTGGGACACCCGTTTGGGAGCAGTACTTC.